A selection of T cell receptor beta chains follows, all from one sample in a study of blood T cell repertoires in COVID-19. Generated by immunoSEQ multiplex PCR, the TCRdb table keeps only in-frame clones and is missing some. The table records some 180,000 clones, about nine tenths of them present only once. Material: peripheral blood. All receptors derive from a man between 50 and 59 years old with acute or convalescent COVID-19. Each CDR3 is given with its conserved first and last residue. The D gene is left open where the match is weak.

cdr3_nt cdr3_aa v_call d_call j_call
TGCGCCAGCAGTCCCGGACTAGCGGGGCTCCAAGAGACCCAGTACTTC CASSPGLAGLQETQYF TRBV5-1 TRBD2 TRBJ2-5
TGTGCCACCTTGCAGAAGTCCCGGGACAGGGGAGCCGGCGGGGAGCTGTTTTTT CATLQKSRDRGAGGELFF TRBV24-1 TRBD1 TRBJ2-2
TGTGCCAGCAGCCATAGCGGGAGGGAGGTAGGGGATACGCAGTATTTT CASSHSGREVGDTQYF TRBV7-3 TRBD2 TRBJ2-3
TGTGCCAGCAGTTACTCTTATCGACTCTATGGCTACACCTTC CASSYSYRLYGYTF TRBV6-5 NA TRBJ1-2
TGTGCCAGCAGCCAACCCGGGACTAGCGGGCACACAGATACGCAGTATTTT CASSQPGTSGHTDTQYF TRBV3-1/TRBV3-2 TRBD2 TRBJ2-3
TGTGCCAGCAGACAACAGGGGAATAGCAATCAGCCCCAGCATTTT CASRQQGNSNQPQHF TRBV28 TRBD1 TRBJ1-5
TGTGCCAGCAGTAACGGACATTATGGCTACACCTTC CASSNGHYGYTF TRBV6-5 NA TRBJ1-2
TGTGCCAGCAGAACCGGGACAGGGTCCTACGAGCAGTACTTC CASRTGTGSYEQYF TRBV6-5 TRBD1 TRBJ2-7
TGTGCCAGCAGCCAAGGGATTCCCGGGACTAGATACGAGCAGTACTTC CASSQGIPGTRYEQYF TRBV3-1/TRBV3-2 TRBD2 TRBJ2-7
TGTGCCAGCAGCCGCCAAGGTTCTCCTAGCGGGGGGGCCGAGACCCAGTACTTC CASSRQGSPSGGAETQYF TRBV4-2 TRBD2 TRBJ2-5
TGCGCCACCTTACCCAGGACAGAGCACTATGGCTACACCTTC CATLPRTEHYGYTF TRBV10-2 NA TRBJ1-2
TGCGCCAGCAGCGTGACAGTAGGTATGATCACTGAAGCTTTCTTT CASSVTVGMITEAFF TRBV5-1 NA TRBJ1-1
TGCAGTGCTAGTCGCGACACCTACACCGGGGAGCTGTTTTTT CSASRDTYTGELFF TRBV20-1 NA TRBJ2-2